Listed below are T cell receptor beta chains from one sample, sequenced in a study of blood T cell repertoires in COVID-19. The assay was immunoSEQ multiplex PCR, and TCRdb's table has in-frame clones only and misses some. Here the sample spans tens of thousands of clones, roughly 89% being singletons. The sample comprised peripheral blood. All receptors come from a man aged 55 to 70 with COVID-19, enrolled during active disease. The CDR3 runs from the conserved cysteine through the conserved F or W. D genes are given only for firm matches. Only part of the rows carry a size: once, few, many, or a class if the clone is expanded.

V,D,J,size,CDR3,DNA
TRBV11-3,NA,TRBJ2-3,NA,CASSLGMGGVTDTQYF,TGTGCCAGCAGCCTAGGCATGGGGGGAGTTACAGATACGCAGTATTTT
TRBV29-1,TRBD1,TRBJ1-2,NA,CSVEQDRGQGYGYTF,TGCAGCGTTGAACAGGACAGGGGGCAGGGCTATGGCTACACCTTC
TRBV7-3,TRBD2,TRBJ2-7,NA,CASSPTGGAEQYF,TGTGCCAGCAGCCCCACGGGGGGGGCCGAGCAGTACTTC
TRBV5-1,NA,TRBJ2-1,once,CASSSVPGRINEQFF,TGCGCCAGCAGCTCCGTTCCCGGGAGAATAAATGAGCAGTTCTTC
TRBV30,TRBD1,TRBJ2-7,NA,CAWQGDRGAYEQYF,TGTGCCTGGCAGGGGGACAGGGGGGCCTACGAGCAGTACTTC
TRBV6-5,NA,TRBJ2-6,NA,CAGGRPGANVLTF,TGTGCGGGGGGAAGGCCTGGGGCCAACGTCCTGACTTTC
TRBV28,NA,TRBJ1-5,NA,CASSSSDQPQHF,TGTGCCAGCAGTTCCAGTGATCAGCCCCAGCATTTT
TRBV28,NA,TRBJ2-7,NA,CASGEFGERTLPYEQYF,TGTGCCAGCGGAGAGTTTGGGGAGCGGACCTTACCTTACGAGCAGTACTTC
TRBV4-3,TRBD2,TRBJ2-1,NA,CASSQEIASGSSYNEQFF,TGCGCCAGCAGCCAAGAAATCGCTAGCGGGAGCTCCTACAATGAGCAGTTCTTC
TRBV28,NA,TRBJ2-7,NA,CASAREYDEQYF,TGTGCCAGCGCAAGGGAGTATGATGAGCAGTACTTC
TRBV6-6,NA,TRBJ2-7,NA,CASSYGPEREQYF,TGTGCCAGCAGTTACGGTCCCGAGAGGGAGCAGTACTTC
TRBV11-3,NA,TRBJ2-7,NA,CASSPGLTFSSYEQYF,TGTGCCAGCAGCCCCGGACTGACGTTTAGCTCCTACGAGCAGTACTTC
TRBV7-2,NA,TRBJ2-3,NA,CASSLVIFAGSTDTQYF,TGTGCCAGCAGCTTAGTGATCTTTGCGGGTAGCACAGATACGCAGTATTTT
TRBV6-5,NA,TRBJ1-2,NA,CASPDRGGYTF,TGTGCCAGCCCTGACAGAGGAGGCTACACCTTC
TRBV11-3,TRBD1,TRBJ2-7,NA,CASSLAGTGGYEQYF,TGTGCCAGCAGCTTAGCCGGGACAGGAGGCTACGAGCAGTACTTC
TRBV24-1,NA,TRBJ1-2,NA,CATSSGSPYGYTF,TGTGCCACCAGTAGCGGGTCCCCTTATGGCTACACCTTC
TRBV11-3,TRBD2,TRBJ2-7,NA,CASSFLTSGGYEQYF,TGTGCCAGCAGCTTTCTGACTAGCGGGGGCTACGAGCAGTACTTC
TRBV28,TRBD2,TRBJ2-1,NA,CASSLIAGVVDEQFF,TGTGCCAGCAGTCTGATAGCGGGAGTAGTGGATGAGCAGTTCTTC
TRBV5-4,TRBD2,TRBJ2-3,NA,CASSLQREGRYTQYF,TGTGCCAGCAGCTTACAGCGGGAGGGCCGATATACGCAGTATTTT
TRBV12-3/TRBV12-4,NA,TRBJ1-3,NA,CASRAGLLYF,TGTGCCAGCAGGGCAGGGTTACTTTATTTT
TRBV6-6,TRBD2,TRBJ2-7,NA,CASSYSSTSGSHEQYF,TGTGCCAGCAGTTACTCCTCGACTAGCGGGAGCCACGAGCAGTACTTC
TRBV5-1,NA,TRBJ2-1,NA,CASSIGTSKSGEQFF,TGCGCCAGCAGCATCGGGACAAGTAAGTCGGGTGAGCAGTTCTTC
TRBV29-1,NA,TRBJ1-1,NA,CSVTSELNEAFF,TGCAGCGTGACATCAGAGTTGAATGAAGCTTTCTTT
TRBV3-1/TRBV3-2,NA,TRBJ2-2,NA,CASSQEVGVRELFF,TGTGCCAGCAGCCAAGAGGTGGGAGTTAGGGAGCTGTTTTTT
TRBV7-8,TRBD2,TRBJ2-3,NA,CASSLLAGTDTQYF,TGTGCCAGCAGCCTTCTAGCGGGCACAGATACGCAGTATTTT
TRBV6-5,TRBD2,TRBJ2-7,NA,CASSRTSAHSYEQYF,TGTGCCAGCAGTCGGACTAGCGCCCATTCCTACGAGCAGTACTTC
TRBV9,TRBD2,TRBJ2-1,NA,CASSVASGRRNEQFF,TGTGCCAGCAGCGTAGCGAGCGGGAGGAGGAATGAGCAGTTCTTC
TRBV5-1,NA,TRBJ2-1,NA,CASSLAAGGSNEQFF,TGCGCCAGCAGCTTGGCGGCAGGTGGGTCCAATGAGCAGTTCTTC
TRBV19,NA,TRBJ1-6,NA,CASSMGQFNSPLHF,TGTGCCAGTAGTATGGGCCAGTTTAATTCACCCCTCCACTTT
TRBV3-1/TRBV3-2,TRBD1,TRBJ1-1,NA,CASSQALGQGDGNTEAFF,TGTGCCAGCAGCCAAGCTTTGGGACAGGGGGACGGGAACACTGAAGCTTTCTTT
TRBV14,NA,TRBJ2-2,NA,CASSQLGINTGELFF,TGTGCCAGCAGCCAACTAGGCATAAACACCGGGGAGCTGTTTTTT
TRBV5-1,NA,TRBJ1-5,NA,CASSWGPIDQPQHF,TGCGCCAGCAGCTGGGGCCCTATCGATCAGCCCCAGCATTTT
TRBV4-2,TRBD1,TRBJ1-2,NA,CASSHPQGPDYGYTF,TGTGCCAGCAGCCATCCACAGGGGCCCGATTATGGCTACACCTTC
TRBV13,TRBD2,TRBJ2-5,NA,CASSSQWGGSTETQYF,TGTGCCAGCAGCTCTCAATGGGGGGGGAGCACAGAGACCCAGTACTTC
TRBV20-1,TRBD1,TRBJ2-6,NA,CSASPGQPISGANVLTF,TGCAGTGCTAGTCCGGGACAGCCGATTTCTGGGGCCAACGTCCTGACTTTC
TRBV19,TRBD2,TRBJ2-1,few,CATSLLAGGNEQFF,TGTGCCACCTCCCTGCTAGCGGGAGGAAATGAGCAGTTCTTC
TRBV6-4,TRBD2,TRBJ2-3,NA,CASSGRETDTQYF,TGTGCCAGCAGCGGGAGGGAAACAGATACGCAGTATTTT
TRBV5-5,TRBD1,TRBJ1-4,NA,CASSAMTGGNPRLEKLFF,TGTGCCAGCAGCGCCATGACAGGGGGCAATCCCCGATTGGAAAAACTGTTTTTT
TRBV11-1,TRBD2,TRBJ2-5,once,CASSLEGTSLETQYF,TGTGCCAGCAGCTTAGAGGGGACTAGTTTAGAGACCCAGTACTTC
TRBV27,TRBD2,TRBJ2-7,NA,CASSFSLAGAIHEQYF,TGTGCCAGCAGTTTTTCGCTAGCGGGAGCAATCCACGAGCAGTACTTC
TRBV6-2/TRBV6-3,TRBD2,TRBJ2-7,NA,CASSSWTSGSSYEQYF,TGTGCCAGCAGTTCATGGACTAGCGGGAGCTCCTACGAGCAGTACTTC
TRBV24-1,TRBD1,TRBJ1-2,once,CATSDSTGAVGYTF,TGTGCCACCAGTGATTCCACAGGGGCGGTTGGCTACACCTTC
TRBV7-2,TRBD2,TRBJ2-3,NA,CASSFRGLVGDTQYF,TGTGCCAGCAGCTTTAGGGGACTAGTTGGAGATACGCAGTATTTT
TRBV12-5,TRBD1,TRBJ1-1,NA,CASGLGRGDTEAFF,TGTGCTAGTGGTTTAGGCAGGGGGGACACTGAAGCTTTCTTT
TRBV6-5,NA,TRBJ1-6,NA,CASSRQGKSSPLHF,TGTGCCAGCAGTCGTCAGGGGAAATCTTCACCCCTCCACTTT
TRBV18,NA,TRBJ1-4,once,CASSRSATNEKLFF,TGTGCCAGCTCACGGAGTGCAACTAATGAAAAACTGTTTTTT